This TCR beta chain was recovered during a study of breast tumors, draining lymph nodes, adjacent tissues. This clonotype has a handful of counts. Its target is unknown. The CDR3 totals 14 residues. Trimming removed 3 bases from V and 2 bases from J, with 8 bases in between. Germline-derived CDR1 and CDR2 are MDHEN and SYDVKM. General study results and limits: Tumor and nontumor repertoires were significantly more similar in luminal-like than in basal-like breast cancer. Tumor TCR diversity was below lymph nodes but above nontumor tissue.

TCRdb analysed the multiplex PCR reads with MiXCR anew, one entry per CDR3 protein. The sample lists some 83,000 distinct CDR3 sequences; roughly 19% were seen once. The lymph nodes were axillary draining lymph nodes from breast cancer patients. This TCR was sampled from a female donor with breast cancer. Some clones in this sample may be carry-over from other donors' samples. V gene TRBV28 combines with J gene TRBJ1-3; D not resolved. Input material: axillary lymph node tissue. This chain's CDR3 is CASSFRWAGNTIYF. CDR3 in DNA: TGTGCCAGCAGTTTTAGGTGGGCTGGAAACACCATATATTTT.